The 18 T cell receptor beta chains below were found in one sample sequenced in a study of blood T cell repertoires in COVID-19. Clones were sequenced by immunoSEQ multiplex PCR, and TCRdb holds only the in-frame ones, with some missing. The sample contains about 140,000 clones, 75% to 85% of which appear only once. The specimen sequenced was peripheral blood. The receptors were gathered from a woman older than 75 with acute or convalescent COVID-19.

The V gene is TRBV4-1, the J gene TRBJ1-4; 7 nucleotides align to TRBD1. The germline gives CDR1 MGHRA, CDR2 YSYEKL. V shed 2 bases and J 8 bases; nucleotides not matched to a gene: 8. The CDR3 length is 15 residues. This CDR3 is CASSQPRDRGEKLFF. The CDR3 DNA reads TGCGCCAGCAGCCAACCCCGGGACAGAGGGGAAAAACTGTTTTTT.

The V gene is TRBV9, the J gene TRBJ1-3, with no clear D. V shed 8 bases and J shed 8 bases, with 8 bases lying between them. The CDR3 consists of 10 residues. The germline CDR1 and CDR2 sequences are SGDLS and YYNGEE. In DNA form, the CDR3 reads TGTGCCAGAGCAACGGACACCATATATTTT. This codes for CARATDTIYF.

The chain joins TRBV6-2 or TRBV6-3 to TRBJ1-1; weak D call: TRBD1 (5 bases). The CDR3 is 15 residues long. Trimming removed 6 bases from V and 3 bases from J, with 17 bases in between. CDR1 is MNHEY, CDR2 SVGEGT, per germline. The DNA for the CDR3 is TGTGCCAGCAGCCGCCAAGGGGTCGGTTACACTGAAGCTTTCTTT. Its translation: CASSRQGVGYTEAFF.

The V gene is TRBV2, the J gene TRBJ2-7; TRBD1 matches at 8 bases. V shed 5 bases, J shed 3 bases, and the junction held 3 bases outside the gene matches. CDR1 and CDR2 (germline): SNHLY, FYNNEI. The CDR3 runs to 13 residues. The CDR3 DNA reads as TGTGCCAGCAGTATTACAGGGGGCTACGAGCAGTACTTC. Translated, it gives CASSITGGYEQYF. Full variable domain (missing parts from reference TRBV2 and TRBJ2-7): EPEVTQTPSHQVTQMGQEVILRCVPISNHLYFYWYRQILGQKVEFLVSFYNNEISEKSEIFDDQFSVERPDGSNFTLKIRSTKLEDSAMYFCASSITGGYEQYFGPGTRLTVT.

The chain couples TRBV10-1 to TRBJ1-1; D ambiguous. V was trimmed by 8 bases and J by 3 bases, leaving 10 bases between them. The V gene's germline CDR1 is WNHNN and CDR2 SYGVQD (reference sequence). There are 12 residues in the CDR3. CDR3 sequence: CASRGGDTEAFF. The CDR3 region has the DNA TGCGCCAGCCGCGGCGGGGACACTGAAGCTTTCTTT.

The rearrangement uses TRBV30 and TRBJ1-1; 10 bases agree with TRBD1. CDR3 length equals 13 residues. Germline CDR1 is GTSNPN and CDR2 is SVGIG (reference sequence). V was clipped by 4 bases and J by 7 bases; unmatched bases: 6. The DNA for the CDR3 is TGTGCCTGGAAGAGACAGGGGGCAGATGAAGCTTTCTTT. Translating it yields CAWKRQGADEAFF.

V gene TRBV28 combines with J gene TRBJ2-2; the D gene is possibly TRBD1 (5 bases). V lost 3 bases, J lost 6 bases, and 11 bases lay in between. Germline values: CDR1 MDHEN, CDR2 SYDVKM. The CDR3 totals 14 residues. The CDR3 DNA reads TGTGCCAGCAGTTTGGGGCCCTCCCCCGGGGAGCTGTTTTTT. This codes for CASSLGPSPGELFF. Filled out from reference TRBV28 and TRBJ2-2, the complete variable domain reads DVKVTQSSRYLVKRTGEKVFLECVQDMDHENMFWYRQDPGLGLRLIYFSYDVKMKEKGDIPEGYSVSREKKERFSLILESASTNQTSMYLCASSLGPSPGELFFGEGSRLTVL.

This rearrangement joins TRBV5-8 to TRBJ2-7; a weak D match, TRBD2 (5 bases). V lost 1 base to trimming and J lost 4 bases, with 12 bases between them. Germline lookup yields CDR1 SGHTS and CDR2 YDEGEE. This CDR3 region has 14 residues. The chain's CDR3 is CASSLSGRVYEQYF. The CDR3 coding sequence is TGTGCCAGCAGCTTGTCGGGGAGAGTGTACGAGCAGTACTTC.

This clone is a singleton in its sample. CDR3 bases: TGTGCCATCAGTGAATCTGGGACAGGTTATATGAGTGGCGGGGAGCTGTTTTTT. Translated, it gives CAISESGTGYMSGGELFF. The chain couples TRBV10-3 to TRBJ2-2, with 8 bases matching TRBD1. After removal of 3 bases from V and 7 bases from J, the junction contained 16 bases not matched to a gene. The CDR3 spans 18 residues. Germline CDR1 is ENHRY and CDR2 is SYGVKD.

The CDR3 nucleotides read TGTGCCACCAGCAGAGGAGGACAGGGAGGAGAATATGGCAATCAGCCCCAGCATTTT. The encoded protein is CATSRGGQGGEYGNQPQHF. The V call is TRBV15, the J call TRBJ1-5; 8 bases fit TRBD1. The CDR3 has 19 amino acids. V shed 1 base, J shed 2 bases, and the junction held 13 bases outside the gene matches. Germline assignment: CDR1 LNHNV and CDR2 YYDKDF (reference sequence).

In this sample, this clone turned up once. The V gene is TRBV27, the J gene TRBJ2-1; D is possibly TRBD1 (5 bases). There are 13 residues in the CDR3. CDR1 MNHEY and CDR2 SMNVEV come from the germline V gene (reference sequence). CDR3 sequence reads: CVCRTHYYNEQFF. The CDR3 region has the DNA TGTGTGTGTAGGACACACTACTACAATGAGCAGTTCTTC.

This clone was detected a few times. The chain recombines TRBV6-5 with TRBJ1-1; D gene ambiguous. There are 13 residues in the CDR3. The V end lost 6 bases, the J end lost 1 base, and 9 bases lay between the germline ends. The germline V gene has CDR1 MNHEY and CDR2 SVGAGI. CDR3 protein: CASRLFGNTEAFF. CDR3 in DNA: TGTGCCAGCAGACTTTTCGGGAACACTGAAGCTTTCTTT.

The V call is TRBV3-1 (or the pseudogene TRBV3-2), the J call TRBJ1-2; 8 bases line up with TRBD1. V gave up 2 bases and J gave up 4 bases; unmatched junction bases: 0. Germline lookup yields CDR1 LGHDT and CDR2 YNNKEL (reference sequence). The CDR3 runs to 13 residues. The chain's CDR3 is CASSQQGAYGYTF. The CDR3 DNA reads TGTGCCAGCAGCCAACAGGGGGCCTATGGCTACACCTTC.

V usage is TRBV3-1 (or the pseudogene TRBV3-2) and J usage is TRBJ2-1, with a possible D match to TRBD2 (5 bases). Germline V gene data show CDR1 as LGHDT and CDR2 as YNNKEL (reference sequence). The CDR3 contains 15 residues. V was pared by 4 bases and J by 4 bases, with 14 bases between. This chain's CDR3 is CASSRGETVYNEQFF. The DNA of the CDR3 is TGTGCCAGCAGCCGTGGGGAGACGGTATACAATGAGCAGTTCTTC.

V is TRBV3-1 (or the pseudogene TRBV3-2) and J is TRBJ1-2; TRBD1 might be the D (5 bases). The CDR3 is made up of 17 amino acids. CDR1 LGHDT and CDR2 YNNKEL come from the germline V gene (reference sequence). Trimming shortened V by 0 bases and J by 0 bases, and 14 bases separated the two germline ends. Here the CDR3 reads CASSQDWYRQSNYGYTF. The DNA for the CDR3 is TGTGCCAGCAGCCAAGATTGGTACCGACAGTCTAACTATGGCTACACCTTC.

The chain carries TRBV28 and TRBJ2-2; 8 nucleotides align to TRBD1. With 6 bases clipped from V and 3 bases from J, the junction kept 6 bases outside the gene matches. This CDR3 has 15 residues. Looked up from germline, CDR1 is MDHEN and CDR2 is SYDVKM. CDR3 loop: CASRPTGEHTGELFF. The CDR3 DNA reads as TGTGCCAGCAGACCGACAGGGGAACACACCGGGGAGCTGTTTTTT.

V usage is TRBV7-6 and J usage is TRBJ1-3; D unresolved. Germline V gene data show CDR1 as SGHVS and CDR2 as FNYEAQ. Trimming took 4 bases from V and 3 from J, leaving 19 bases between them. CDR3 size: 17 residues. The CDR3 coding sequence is TGTGCCAGCAGCTCCCGGCTGGGCGGAGGGATTGGAAACACCATATATTTT. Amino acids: CASSSRLGGGIGNTIYF.

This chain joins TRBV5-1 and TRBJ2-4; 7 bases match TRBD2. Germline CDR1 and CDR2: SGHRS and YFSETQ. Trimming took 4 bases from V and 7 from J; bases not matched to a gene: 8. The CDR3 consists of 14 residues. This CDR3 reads CASSNFAGENIQYF. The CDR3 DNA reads TGCGCCAGCAGCAATTTTGCGGGGGAGAACATTCAGTACTTC.